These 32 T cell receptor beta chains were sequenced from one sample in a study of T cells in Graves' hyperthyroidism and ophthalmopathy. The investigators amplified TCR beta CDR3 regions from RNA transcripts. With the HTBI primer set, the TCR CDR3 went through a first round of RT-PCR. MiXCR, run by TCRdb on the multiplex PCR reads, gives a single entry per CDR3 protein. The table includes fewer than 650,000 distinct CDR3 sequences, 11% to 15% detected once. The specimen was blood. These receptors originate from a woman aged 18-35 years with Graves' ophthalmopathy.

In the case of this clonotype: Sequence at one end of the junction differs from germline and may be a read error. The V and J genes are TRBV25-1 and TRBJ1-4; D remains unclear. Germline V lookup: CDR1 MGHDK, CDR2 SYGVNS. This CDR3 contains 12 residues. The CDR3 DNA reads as TGTGCCAGCAGTGAAGGAAGGGAAAGACTGTTTTTT. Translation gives CASSEGRERLFF.

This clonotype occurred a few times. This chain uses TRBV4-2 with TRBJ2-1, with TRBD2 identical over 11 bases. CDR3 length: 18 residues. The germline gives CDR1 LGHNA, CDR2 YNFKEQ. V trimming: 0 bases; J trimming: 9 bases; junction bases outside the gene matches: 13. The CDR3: CASSQDSPLAGDSLEQFF. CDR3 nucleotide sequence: TGTGCCAGCAGCCAAGATAGCCCACTAGCGGGAGATTCCCTTGAGCAGTTCTTC.

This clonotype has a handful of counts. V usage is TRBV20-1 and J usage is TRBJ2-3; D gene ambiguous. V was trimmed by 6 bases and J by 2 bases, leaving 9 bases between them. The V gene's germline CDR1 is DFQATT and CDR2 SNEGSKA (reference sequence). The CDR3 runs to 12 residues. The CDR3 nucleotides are TGCAGTGCCCGTTCCGACACAGATACGCAGTATTTT. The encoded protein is CSARSDTDTQYF.

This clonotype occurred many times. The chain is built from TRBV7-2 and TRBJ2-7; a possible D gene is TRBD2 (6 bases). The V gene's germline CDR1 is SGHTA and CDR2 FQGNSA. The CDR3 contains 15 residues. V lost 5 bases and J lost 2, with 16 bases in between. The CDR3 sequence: CASSPASDSPYEQYF. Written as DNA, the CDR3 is TGTGCCAGCAGCCCGGCTAGCGACTCCCCCTACGAGCAGTACTTC.

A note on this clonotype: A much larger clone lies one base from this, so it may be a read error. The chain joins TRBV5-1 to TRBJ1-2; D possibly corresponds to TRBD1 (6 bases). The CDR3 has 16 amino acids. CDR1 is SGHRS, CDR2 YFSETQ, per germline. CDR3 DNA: TGCGCCAGCAGCAGGCAGCAGGGGTTAACTAACTGTGGCTACACCTTC. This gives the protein CASSRQQGLTNCGYTF.

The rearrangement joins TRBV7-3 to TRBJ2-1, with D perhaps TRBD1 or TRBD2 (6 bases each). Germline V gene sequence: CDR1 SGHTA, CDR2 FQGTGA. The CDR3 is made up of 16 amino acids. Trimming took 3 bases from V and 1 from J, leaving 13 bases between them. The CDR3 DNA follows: TGTGCCAGCAGCTTGGGGGGCGGGCGATCCTACAATGAGCAGTTCTTC. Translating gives CASSLGGGRSYNEQFF.

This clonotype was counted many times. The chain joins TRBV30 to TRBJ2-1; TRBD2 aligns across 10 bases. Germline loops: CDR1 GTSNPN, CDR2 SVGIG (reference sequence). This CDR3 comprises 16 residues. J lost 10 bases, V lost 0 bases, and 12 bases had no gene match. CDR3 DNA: TGTGCCTGGAGTGTAATTGGAGCGGGAGGGCCGGGCGAGCAGTTCTTC. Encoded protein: CAWSVIGAGGPGEQFF.

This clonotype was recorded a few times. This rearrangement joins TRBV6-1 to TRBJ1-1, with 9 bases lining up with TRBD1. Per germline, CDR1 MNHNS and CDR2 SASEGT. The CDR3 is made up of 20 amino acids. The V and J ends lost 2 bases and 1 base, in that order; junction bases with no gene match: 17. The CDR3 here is CASSESNWGSGTGPNTEAFF. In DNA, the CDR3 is TGTGCCAGCAGTGAATCGAACTGGGGGTCCGGGACAGGGCCGAACACTGAAGCTTTCTTT.

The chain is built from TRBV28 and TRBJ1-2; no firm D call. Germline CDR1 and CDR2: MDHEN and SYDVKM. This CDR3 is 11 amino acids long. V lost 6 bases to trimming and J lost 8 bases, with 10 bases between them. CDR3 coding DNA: TGTGCCAGCAGCAGGACGGGCGGCTACACCTTC. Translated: CASSRTGGYTF.

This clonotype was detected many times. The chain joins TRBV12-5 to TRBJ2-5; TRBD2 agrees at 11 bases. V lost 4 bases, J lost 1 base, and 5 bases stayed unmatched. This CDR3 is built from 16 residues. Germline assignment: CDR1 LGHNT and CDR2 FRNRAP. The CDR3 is CASGWELAGVQETQYF. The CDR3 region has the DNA TGTGCTAGTGGTTGGGAACTAGCGGGAGTCCAAGAGACCCAGTACTTC.

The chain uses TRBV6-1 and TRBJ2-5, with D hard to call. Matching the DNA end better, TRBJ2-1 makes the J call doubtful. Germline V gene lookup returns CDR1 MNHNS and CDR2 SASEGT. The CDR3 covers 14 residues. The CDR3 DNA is TGTGCCAGCAGCCCCACCTACGTTCAAGAGACCCAGTTCTTC. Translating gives CASSPTYVQETQFF.

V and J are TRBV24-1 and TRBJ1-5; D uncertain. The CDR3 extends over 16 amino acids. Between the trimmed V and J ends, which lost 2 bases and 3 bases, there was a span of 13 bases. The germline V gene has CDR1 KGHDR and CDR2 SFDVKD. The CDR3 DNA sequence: TGTGCCACCAGTGATTCTCGGGCGTCCCACAATCAGCCCCAGCATTTT. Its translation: CATSDSRASHNQPQHF.

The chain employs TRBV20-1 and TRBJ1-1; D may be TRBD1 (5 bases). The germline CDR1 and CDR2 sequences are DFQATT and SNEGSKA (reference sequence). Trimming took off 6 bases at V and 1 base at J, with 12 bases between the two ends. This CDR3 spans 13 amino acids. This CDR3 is CSASGTSNTEAFF. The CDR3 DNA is TGCAGTGCATCCGGGACGTCGAACACTGAAGCTTTCTTT.

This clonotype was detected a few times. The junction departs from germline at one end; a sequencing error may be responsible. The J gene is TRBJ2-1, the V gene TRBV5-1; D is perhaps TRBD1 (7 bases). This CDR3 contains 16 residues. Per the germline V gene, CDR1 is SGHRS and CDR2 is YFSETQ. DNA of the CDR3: TGCGCCAGCAGCACCAGGGGGGCAGGGCGAGGCAATGAGCAGCTCTTC. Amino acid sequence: CASSTRGAGRGNEQLF.

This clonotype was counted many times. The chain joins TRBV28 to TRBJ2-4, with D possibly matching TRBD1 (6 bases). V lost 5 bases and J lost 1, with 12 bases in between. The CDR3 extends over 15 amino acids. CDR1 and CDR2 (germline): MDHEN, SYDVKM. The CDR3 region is CASSPYREAKNIQYF. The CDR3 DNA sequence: TGTGCCAGCAGTCCCTACAGGGAGGCCAAAAACATTCAGTACTTC. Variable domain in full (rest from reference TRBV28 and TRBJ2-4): DVKVTQSSRYLVKRTGEKVFLECVQDMDHENMFWYRQDPGLGLRLIYFSYDVKMKEKGDIPEGYSVSREKKERFSLILESASTNQTSMYLCASSPYREAKNIQYFGAGTRLSVL.

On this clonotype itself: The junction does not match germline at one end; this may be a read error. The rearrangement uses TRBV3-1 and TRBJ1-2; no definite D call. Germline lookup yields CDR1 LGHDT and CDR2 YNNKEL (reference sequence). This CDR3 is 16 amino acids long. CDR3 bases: TGTGCCAGCAGCCAAGATATGAGCGGCAATAACTATGGCCACACCTTC. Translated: CASSQDMSGNNYGHTF. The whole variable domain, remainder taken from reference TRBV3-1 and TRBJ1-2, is DTAVSQTPKYLVTQMGNDKSIKCEQNLGHDTMYWYKQDSKKFLKIMFSYNNKELIINETVPNRFSPKSPDKAHLNLHINSLELGDSAVYFCASSQDMSGNNYGHTFGSGTRLTVV.

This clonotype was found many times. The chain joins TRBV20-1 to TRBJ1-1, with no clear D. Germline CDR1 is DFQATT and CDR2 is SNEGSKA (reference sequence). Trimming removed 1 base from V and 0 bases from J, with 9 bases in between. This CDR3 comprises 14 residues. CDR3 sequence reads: CSARVGRMNTEAFF. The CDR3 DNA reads TGCAGTGCTAGAGTGGGCCGCATGAACACTGAAGCTTTCTTT.

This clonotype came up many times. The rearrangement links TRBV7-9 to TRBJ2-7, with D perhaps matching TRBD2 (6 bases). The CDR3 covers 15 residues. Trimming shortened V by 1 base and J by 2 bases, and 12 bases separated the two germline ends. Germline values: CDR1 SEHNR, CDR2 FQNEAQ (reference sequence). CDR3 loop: CASSLGTMFAYEQYF. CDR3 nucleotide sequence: TGTGCCAGCAGCTTAGGGACTATGTTCGCCTACGAGCAGTACTTC.

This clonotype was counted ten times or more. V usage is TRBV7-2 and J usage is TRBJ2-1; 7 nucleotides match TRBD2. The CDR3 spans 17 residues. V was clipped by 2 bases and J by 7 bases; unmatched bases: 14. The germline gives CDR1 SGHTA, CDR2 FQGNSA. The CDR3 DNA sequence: TGTGCCAGCAGCTTAAGACCGGGACTACCCTCGGGTAATGAGCAGTTCTTC. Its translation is CASSLRPGLPSGNEQFF.

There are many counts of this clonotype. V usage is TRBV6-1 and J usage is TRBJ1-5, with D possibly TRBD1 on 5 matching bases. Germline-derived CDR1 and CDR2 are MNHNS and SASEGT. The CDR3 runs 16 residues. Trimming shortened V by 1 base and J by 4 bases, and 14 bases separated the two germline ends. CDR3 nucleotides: TGTGCCAGCAGTGAAGGGTATGTGGGGGGGAATCAGCCCCAGCATTTT. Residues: CASSEGYVGGNQPQHF.

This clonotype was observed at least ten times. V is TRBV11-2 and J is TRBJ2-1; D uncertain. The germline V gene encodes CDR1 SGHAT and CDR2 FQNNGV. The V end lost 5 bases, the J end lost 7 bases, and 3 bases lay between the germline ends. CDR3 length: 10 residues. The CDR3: CASSRNEQFF. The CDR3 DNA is TGTGCCAGCAGCCGAAATGAGCAGTTCTTC.

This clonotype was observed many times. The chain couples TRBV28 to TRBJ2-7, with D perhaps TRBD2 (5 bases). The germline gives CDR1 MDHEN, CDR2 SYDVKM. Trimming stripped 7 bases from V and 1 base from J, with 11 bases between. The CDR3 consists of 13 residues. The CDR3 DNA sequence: TGTGCCAGCAACAATCGGGGATCCTACGAGCAGTACTTC. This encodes CASNNRGSYEQYF.

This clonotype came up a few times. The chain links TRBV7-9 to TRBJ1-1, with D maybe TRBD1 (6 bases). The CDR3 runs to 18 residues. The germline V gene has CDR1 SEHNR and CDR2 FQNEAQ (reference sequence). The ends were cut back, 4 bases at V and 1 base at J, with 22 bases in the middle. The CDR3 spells CASSSMLRGPRENTEAFF. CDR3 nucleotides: TGTGCCAGCAGCTCAATGCTCAGGGGCCCCAGGGAGAACACTGAAGCTTTCTTT.

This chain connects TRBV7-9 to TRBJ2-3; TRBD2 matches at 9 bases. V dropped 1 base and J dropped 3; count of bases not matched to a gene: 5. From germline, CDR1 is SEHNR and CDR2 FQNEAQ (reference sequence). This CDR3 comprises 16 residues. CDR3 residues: CASSLVSGRFTDTQYF. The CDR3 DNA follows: TGTGCCAGCAGCTTAGTCAGCGGGAGGTTTACAGATACGCAGTATTTT.

This CDR3 reads CASSRLLREVDGELFF. The CDR3 nucleotides read TGCGCCAGCAGCCGCCTGCTCAGGGAAGTGGACGGGGAGCTGTTTTTT. The chain couples TRBV4-1 to TRBJ2-2; the D gene is possibly TRBD1 (5 bases). CDR1 MGHRA and CDR2 YSYEKL come from the germline V gene. The CDR3 has 16 amino acids. Trimming left V 4 bases short and J 7 bases short, with 19 bases between.

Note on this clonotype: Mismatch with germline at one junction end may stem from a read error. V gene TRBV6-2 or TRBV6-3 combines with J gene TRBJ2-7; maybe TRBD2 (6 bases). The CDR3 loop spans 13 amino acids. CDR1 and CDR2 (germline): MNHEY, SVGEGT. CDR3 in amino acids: CAGLLDLSYEQHF. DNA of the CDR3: TGTGCCGGACTACTAGACCTCTCCTACGAGCAGCACTTC.

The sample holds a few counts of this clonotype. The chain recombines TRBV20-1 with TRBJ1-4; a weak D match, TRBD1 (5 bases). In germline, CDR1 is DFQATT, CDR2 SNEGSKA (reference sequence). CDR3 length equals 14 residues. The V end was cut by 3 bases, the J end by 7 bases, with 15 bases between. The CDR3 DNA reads TGCAGTGCTAGGGGGGGGGGGACCGGTGAAAAACTGTTTTTT. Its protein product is CSARGGGTGEKLFF.

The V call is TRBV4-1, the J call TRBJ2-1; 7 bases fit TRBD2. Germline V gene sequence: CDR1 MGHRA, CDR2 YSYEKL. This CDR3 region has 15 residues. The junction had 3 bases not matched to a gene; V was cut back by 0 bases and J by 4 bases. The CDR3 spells CASSQDAGEYNEQFF. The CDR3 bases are TGCGCCAGCAGCCAAGATGCGGGAGAGTACAATGAGCAGTTCTTC.

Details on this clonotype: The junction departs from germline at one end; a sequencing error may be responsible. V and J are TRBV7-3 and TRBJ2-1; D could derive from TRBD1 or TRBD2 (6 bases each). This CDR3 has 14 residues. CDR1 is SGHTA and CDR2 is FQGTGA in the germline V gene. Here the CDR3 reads CASSLGGGYNEQLF. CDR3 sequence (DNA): TGTGCCAGCAGCTTGGGGGGCGGGTACAATGAGCAGCTCTTC.

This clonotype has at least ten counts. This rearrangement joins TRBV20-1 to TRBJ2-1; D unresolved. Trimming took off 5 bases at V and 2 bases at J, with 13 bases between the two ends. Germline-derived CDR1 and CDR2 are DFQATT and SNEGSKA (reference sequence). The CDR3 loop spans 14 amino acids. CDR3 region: CSAEDLSPYNEQFF. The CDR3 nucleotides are TGCAGTGCTGAGGACCTCTCCCCCTACAATGAGCAGTTCTTC.

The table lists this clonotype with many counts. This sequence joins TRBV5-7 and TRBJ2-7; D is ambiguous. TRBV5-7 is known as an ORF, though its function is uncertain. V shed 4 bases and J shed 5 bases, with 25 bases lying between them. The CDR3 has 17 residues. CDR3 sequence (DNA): TGTGCCAGCAGCCACGGCCCAATGACACCTGGTCGGAACGAGCAGTACTTC. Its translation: CASSHGPMTPGRNEQYF.

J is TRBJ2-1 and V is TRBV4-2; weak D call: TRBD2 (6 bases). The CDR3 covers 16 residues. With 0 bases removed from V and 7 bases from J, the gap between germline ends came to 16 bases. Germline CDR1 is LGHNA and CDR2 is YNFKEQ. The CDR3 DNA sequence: TGTGCCAGCAGCCAAGAAGAACGGGAGTACGGGAATGAGCAGTTCTTC. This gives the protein CASSQEEREYGNEQFF.